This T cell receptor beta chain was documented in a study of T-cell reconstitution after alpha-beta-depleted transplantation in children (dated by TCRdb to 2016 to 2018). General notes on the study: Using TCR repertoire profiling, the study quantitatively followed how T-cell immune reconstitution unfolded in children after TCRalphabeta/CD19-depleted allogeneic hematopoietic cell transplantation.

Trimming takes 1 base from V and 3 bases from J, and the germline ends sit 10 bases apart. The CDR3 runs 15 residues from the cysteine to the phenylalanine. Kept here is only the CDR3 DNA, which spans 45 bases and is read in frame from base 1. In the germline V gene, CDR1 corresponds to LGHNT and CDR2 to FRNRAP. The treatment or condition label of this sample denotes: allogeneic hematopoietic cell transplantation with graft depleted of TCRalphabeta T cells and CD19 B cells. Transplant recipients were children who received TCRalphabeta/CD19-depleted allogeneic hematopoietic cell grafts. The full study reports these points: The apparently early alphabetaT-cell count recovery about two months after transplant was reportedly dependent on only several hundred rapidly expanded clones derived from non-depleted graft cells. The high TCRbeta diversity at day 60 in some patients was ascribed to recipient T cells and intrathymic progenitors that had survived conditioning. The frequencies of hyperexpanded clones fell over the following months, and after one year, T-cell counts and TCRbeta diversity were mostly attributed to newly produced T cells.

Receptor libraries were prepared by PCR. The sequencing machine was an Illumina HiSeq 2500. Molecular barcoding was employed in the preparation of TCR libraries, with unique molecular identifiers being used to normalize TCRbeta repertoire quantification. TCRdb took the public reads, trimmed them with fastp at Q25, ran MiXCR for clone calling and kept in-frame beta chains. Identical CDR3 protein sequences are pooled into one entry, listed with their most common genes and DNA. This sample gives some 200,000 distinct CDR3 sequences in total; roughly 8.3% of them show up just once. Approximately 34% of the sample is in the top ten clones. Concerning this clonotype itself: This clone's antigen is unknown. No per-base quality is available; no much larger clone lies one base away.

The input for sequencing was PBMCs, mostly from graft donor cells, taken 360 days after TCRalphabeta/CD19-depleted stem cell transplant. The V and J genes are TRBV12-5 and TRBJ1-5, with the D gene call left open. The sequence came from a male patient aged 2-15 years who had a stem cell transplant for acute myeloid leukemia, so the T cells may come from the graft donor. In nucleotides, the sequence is TGTGCTAGTGGTTTGGGGGCAGGATCCAATCAGCCCCAGCATTTT. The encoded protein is CASGLGAGSNQPQHF.